Presented here are 21 T cell receptor beta chains from one specimen sequenced in a study of blood T cells in healthy people across ages. Through a sample-barcoded 5' primer and a J-beta primer mix, a second PCR was run for about 7 to 12 cycles. Each CDR3 protein is one row after TCRdb ran MiXCR on the 5' RACE reads. Of 1.2 million to 1.5 million distinct CDR3 sequences in the sample, roughly 59% were seen once. Sequenced material: blood. These receptors were collected from a man aged 18-30 years in good health.

This rearrangement joins TRBV5-1 to TRBJ2-3, with 11 positions matching TRBD2. CDR1 and CDR2 (germline): SGHRS, YFSETQ. This CDR3 is built from 18 residues. V was clipped by 4 bases and J by 5 bases; unmatched bases: 15. The CDR3 DNA sequence: TGCGCCAGCAGCCCACGGGAGGCTAGCGGGAGGATTGGAGATACGCAGTATTTT. This translates into CASSPREASGRIGDTQYF.

This clonotype has only a few counts. The chain uses TRBV11-2 and TRBJ2-1; 8 bases agree with TRBD2. Germline CDR1 and CDR2: SGHAT and FQNNGV. V lost 5 bases, J lost 6 bases, and 21 bases stayed unmatched. CDR3 size: 19 residues. CDR3 sequence: CASSPYRIAGTSTCNEQFF. In DNA, the CDR3 is TGTGCCAGCAGCCCTTACCGTATAGCCGGGACTAGTACCTGCAATGAGCAGTTCTTC. Full variable domain (remainder filled in from reference TRBV11-2 and TRBJ2-1): EAGVAQSPRYKIIEKRQSVAFWCNPISGHATLYWYQQILGQGPKLLIQFQNNGVVDDSQLPKDRFSAERLKGVDSTLKIQPAKLEDSAVYLCASSPYRIAGTSTCNEQFFGPGTRLTVL.

The chain carries TRBV6-1 and TRBJ1-1; possibly TRBD1 for D (6 bases). Trimming took off 5 bases at V and 3 bases at J, with 19 bases between the two ends. This CDR3 spans 16 amino acids. Germline V gives CDR1 MNHNS, CDR2 SASEGT. CDR3 protein: CASSFPRDKAHTEAFF. The DNA of the CDR3 is TGTGCCAGCAGTTTTCCGCGGGACAAGGCCCACACTGAAGCTTTCTTT.

The chain employs TRBV5-1 and TRBJ1-2, with D uncertain. The V and J ends lost 2 bases and 6 bases respectively, with 11 bases between them. This CDR3 is 13 amino acids long. The V gene's germline CDR1 is SGHRS and CDR2 YFSETQ. The CDR3 here is CASSFLGRDGYTF. DNA of the CDR3: TGCGCCAGCAGCTTTCTGGGGAGGGATGGCTACACCTTC. The variable domain in full, completed from reference TRBV5-1 and TRBJ1-2, reads KAGVTQTPRYLIKTRGQQVTLSCSPISGHRSVSWYQQTPGQGLQFLFEYFSETQRNKGNFPGRFSGRQFSNSRSEMNVSTLELGDSALYLCASSFLGRDGYTFGSGTRLTVV.

This clonotype occurred many times. The chain has TRBV6-1 and TRBJ2-7, with a possible D match to TRBD2 (6 bases). The CDR3 has 14 amino acids. Germline CDR1 is MNHNS and CDR2 is SASEGT. Deletions cut 1 base from V and 2 bases from J, with 9 bases between. The chain's CDR3 is CASSEGGDTYEQYF. Written as DNA, the CDR3 is TGTGCCAGCAGTGAAGGCGGGGATACCTACGAGCAGTACTTC.

In DNA, the CDR3 is TGCGCCAGCAGCCAACTGGCGGCGCAAGGTGGCTACACCTTC. Translating gives CASSQLAAQGGYTF. This chain connects TRBV4-1 to TRBJ1-2; unclear D gene. Germline-derived CDR1 and CDR2 are MGHRA and YSYEKL. The V end was cut by 2 bases, the J end by 7 bases, with 14 bases between. The CDR3 consists of 14 residues.

V usage is TRBV28 and J usage is TRBJ2-7; 7 bases align to TRBD1. Germline-derived CDR1 and CDR2 are MDHEN and SYDVKM. Unmatched junction bases numbered 6, after V lost 2 bases and J lost 5 bases. The CDR3 contains 14 residues. The CDR3, as DNA: TGTGCCAGCAGTTTACCCCCGACAGGGAACGAGCAGTACTTC. Translation gives CASSLPPTGNEQYF.

V and J are TRBV9 and TRBJ1-4, with D possibly TRBD1 on 6 matching bases. The germline V gene has CDR1 SGDLS and CDR2 YYNGEE. This CDR3 is 15 amino acids long. With 4 bases removed from V and 4 bases from J, the gap between germline ends came to 14 bases. The CDR3: CASSSWTAGNEKLFF. The DNA for the CDR3 is TGTGCCAGCAGCTCCTGGACAGCCGGTAATGAAAAACTGTTTTTT.

This clonotype was observed at least ten times. The chain combines TRBV6-5 with TRBJ2-7; no definite D call. Germline V gene lookup returns CDR1 MNHEY and CDR2 SVGAGI. The V end was cut by 6 bases, the J end by 0 bases, with 3 bases between. The CDR3 is 11 amino acids. The CDR3 nucleotides are TGTGCCAGCAGGAGCTCCTACGAGCAGTACTTC. Protein sequence: CASRSSYEQYF.

The chain recombines TRBV12-3 or TRBV12-4 with TRBJ2-1, with D maybe TRBD2 (6 bases). The V gene lost 4 bases and the J gene lost 6 bases, with 13 bases spanning the gap. The CDR3 spans 14 residues. The DNA for the CDR3 is TGTGCCAGCAGTTACGCTTTAGCGGTCAATGAGCAGTTCTTC. The encoded protein is CASSYALAVNEQFF.

This chain joins TRBV20-1 and TRBJ2-7; possibly TRBD2 for D (6 bases). Germline loops: CDR1 DFQATT, CDR2 SNEGSKA (reference sequence). Trimming took off 6 bases at V and 4 bases at J, with 22 bases between the two ends. The CDR3 is 15 amino acids. Here the CDR3 DNA reads TGCAGTGCCGCACGGGCACGGTCGGGGAGGTACGAGCAGTACTTC. It yields the protein CSAARARSGRYEQYF.

The J gene is TRBJ1-1, the V gene TRBV6-4; 7 bases map to TRBD1. With V trimmed by 5 bases and J by 5 bases, 8 bases remained unmatched. Germline V gene lookup returns CDR1 MRHNA and CDR2 SNTAGT. The CDR3 has 14 residues. This CDR3 reads CASSTNVQGTEAFF. CDR3 DNA: TGTGCCAGCAGTACCAACGTACAGGGGACTGAAGCTTTCTTT.

This clonotype was found a few times. The CDR3 here is CASSLTRQETQYF. For the CDR3, the DNA is TGTGCCAGCAGTTTAACCAGACAAGAGACCCAGTACTTC. V and J are TRBV27 and TRBJ2-5; D is unresolved. This CDR3 region has 13 residues. V lost 2 bases and J 2 bases, leaving 6 bases between the germline ends. CDR1 and CDR2 from the germline V gene are MNHEY and SMNVEV (reference sequence).

The chain couples TRBV29-1 to TRBJ2-7, with 7 bases fitting TRBD2. The last part of the DNA fits TRBJ2-5 better; the J call may be wrong. Germline-derived CDR1 and CDR2 are SQVTM and ANQGSEA. This CDR3 is built from 12 residues. The CDR3, as DNA: TGCAGCGTTGATTGGGAGGGAGAGACCCAGTACTTC. It is translated as CSVDWEGETQYF.

This chain connects TRBV20-1 to TRBJ2-3; D possibly corresponds to TRBD1 (6 bases). CDR1 is DFQATT, CDR2 SNEGSKA, per germline (reference sequence). The V end was cut by 3 bases, the J end by 0 bases, with 13 bases between. The CDR3 loop spans 15 amino acids. In DNA, the CDR3 is TGCAGTGCTAGGAGCAGGGGCACTAGCACAGATACGCAGTATTTT. Its translation is CSARSRGTSTDTQYF.

J is TRBJ2-7 and V is TRBV12-3 or TRBV12-4; D is possibly TRBD1 (6 bases). The CDR3 is 14 amino acids. V lost 5 bases and J lost 5, with 16 bases in between. The CDR3 loop reads CASSVDPNRDEQYF. The CDR3 DNA follows: TGTGCCAGCAGTGTCGACCCCAACAGGGACGAGCAGTACTTC.

This clonotype was counted between two and nine times. The chain has TRBV7-2 and TRBJ2-5; 7 bases map to TRBD1. Germline values: CDR1 SGHTA, CDR2 FQGNSA. J was trimmed by 6 bases and V by 5 bases; bases with no gene match: 15. This CDR3 has 16 residues. The CDR3 region is CASSGAGAGGKKTQYF. For the CDR3, the DNA is TGTGCCAGCAGCGGCGCCGGGGCAGGGGGAAAAAAGACCCAGTACTTC.

This chain uses TRBV29-1 with TRBJ2-3; 13 bases agree with TRBD2. This CDR3 is built from 15 residues. The germline V gene has CDR1 SQVTM and CDR2 ANQGSEA. The V and J ends lost 3 bases and 7 bases, in that order; junction bases with no gene match: 7. Here the CDR3 DNA reads TGCAGCGTTGACCGACTAGCGGGAGGCCGCCATACGCAGTATTTT. Protein: CSVDRLAGGRHTQYF.

The V call is TRBV3-1, the J call TRBJ2-5; 9 nucleotides line up with TRBD2. Germline V gene lookup returns CDR1 LGHDT and CDR2 YNNKEL (reference sequence). With V trimmed by 0 bases and J by 0 bases, 8 bases remained unmatched. The CDR3 is 18 amino acids. CDR3 loop: CASSQDGTLAGNQETQYF. In nucleotides, the CDR3 is TGTGCCAGCAGCCAAGATGGGACCCTAGCGGGGAACCAAGAGACCCAGTACTTC.

This clonotype was detected only a few times. The chain joins TRBV12-3 or TRBV12-4 to TRBJ2-3; 8 bases fit TRBD1. V was pared by 1 base and J by 7 bases, with 7 bases of the junction left unmatched. The CDR3 runs 15 residues. Here the CDR3 DNA reads TGTGCCAGCAGTTTAGTGGGGGACAGGAAGAATACGCAGTATTTT. It is translated as CASSLVGDRKNTQYF.

The rearrangement uses TRBV20-1 and TRBJ2-1; D uncertain. In germline, CDR1 is DFQATT, CDR2 SNEGSKA (reference sequence). The CDR3 totals 14 residues. V shed 0 bases and J shed 3 bases, with 9 bases lying between them. CDR3 loop: CSARDRRSYNEQFF. CDR3 nucleotide sequence: TGCAGTGCTAGAGATAGGAGAAGCTACAATGAGCAGTTCTTC.